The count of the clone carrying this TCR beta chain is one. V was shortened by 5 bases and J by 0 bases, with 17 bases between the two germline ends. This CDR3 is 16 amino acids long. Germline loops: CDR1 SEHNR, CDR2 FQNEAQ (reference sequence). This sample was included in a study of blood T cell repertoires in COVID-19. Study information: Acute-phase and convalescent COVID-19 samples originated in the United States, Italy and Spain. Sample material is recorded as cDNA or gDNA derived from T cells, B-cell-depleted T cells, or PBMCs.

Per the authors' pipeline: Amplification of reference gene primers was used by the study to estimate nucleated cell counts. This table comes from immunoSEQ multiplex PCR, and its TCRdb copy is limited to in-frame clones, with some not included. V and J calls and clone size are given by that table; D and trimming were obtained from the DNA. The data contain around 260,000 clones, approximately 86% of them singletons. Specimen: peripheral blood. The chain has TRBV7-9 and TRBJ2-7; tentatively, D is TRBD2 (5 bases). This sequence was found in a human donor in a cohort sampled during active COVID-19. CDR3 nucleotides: TGTGCCAGCAGCCTTACACCGGGAACAAGCTCCTACGAGCAGTACTTC. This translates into CASSLTPGTSSYEQYF.